Listed here are 18 T cell receptor beta chains from one sample, sequenced in a study of blood T cell repertoires in COVID-19. Sequencing used immunoSEQ multiplex PCR; TCRdb keeps in-frame clones, though not all of them. The sample shows roughly 250,000 clones, roughly 85% of them seen only once. Material for sequencing was PBMCs or T cells enriched from blood (not recorded which). Receptor source: a woman aged 45-59 years who had recovered from COVID-19.

The V and J genes are TRBV21-1 and TRBJ2-1; TRBD2 is taken as the D call from the table, unchecked against the DNA. TRBV21-1 is given as a pseudogene. CDR3 length equals 16 residues. Written as DNA, the CDR3 is TGTGCCAGCAGCAAAGTGATGTCGGGAGACCACAATGAGCAGTTCTTC. Residues: CASSKVMSGDHNEQFF.

The chain couples TRBV5-1 to TRBJ1-3; TRBD1 matches 7 bases. CDR3 length: 14 amino acids. Germline CDR1 reads SGHRS; CDR2 reads YFSETQ. The junction had 4 bases not matched to a gene; V was cut back by 0 bases and J by 7 bases. For the CDR3, the DNA is TGCGCCAGCAGCTTGGGCACAGGGGCTAACACCATATATTTT. Its translation: CASSLGTGANTIYF.

This sequence joins TRBV11-1 and TRBJ2-1; the match to TRBD2 covers 12 bases. This CDR3 region has 15 residues. CDR1 and CDR2 (germline): SGHAT, FQDESV (reference sequence). V dropped 7 bases and J dropped 4; count of bases not matched to a gene: 5. CDR3 DNA sequence: TGTGCCAGCATCAGGACTAGCGGGGTATACAATGAGCAGTTCTTC. It codes for CASIRTSGVYNEQFF.

J is TRBJ2-1 and V is TRBV6-4; TRBD2 aligns across 11 bases. The CDR3 has 15 amino acids. Per germline, CDR1 MRHNA and CDR2 SNTAGT. After removal of 5 bases from V and 9 bases from J, the junction contained 9 bases not matched to a gene. The CDR3 DNA follows: TGTGCCAGCAGTTACACTAGCGGGAGCCGGGTTGAGCAGTTCTTC. Protein product: CASSYTSGSRVEQFF.

This clone was counted between two and nine times. V and J are TRBV28 and TRBJ1-1, with no clear D. V lost 8 bases and J lost 6, with 16 bases in between. CDR1 and CDR2 (germline): MDHEN, SYDVKM. This CDR3 region has 13 residues. CDR3 sequence: CASHWRVGAEAFF. CDR3 coding DNA: TGTGCCAGCCACTGGAGGGTCGGAGCTGAAGCTTTCTTT.

This clone was seen a single time. CDR3 sequence: CASSARTFTGETQYF. CDR3 in DNA: TGTGCCAGCAGTGCCCGGACTTTTACGGGTGAGACCCAGTACTTC. This sequence joins TRBV25-1 and TRBJ2-5; TRBD2 might be the D (5 bases). Germline V lookup: CDR1 MGHDK, CDR2 SYGVNS. V lost 4 bases, J lost 5 bases, and 17 bases lay in between. This CDR3 region has 15 residues.

V is TRBV7-3 and J is TRBJ2-7; 7 bases line up with TRBD1. The CDR3 consists of 13 residues. Per germline, CDR1 SGHTA and CDR2 FQGTGA. With 4 bases clipped from V and 5 bases from J, the junction kept 5 bases outside the gene matches. CDR3 bases: TGTGCCAGCAGCTCGACAGGGTGGGACGAGCAGTACTTC. Residues: CASSSTGWDEQYF.

The chain uses TRBV3-1 (or the pseudogene TRBV3-2) and TRBJ2-3; 10 bases fit TRBD2. Germline CDR1 LGHDT, CDR2 YNNKEL (reference sequence). This CDR3 is 15 amino acids long. The V and J ends lost 4 bases and 0 bases, in that order; junction bases with no gene match: 1. The CDR3 here is CASSLTSGSTDTQYF. CDR3 coding DNA: TGTGCCAGCAGCCTGACTAGCGGGAGCACAGATACGCAGTATTTT.

V usage is TRBV20-1 and J usage is TRBJ2-6; TRBD1 matches at 8 bases. The ends lost 3 bases at V and 4 bases at J; junction bases unmatched: 8. The CDR3 contains 16 residues. Germline V CDR1 and CDR2: DFQATT, SNEGSKA (reference sequence). The CDR3 spells CSASSQGATGANVLTF. The CDR3 DNA follows: TGCAGTGCTAGTTCCCAGGGGGCAACGGGGGCCAACGTCCTGACTTTC.

This clone has just one count. The chain combines TRBV28 with TRBJ2-7, with 10 bases lining up with TRBD2. V gave up 6 bases and J gave up 5 bases; unmatched junction bases: 10. The V gene's germline CDR1 is MDHEN and CDR2 SYDVKM. The CDR3 has 15 amino acids. The CDR3 reads CASSVAASGSNEQYF. CDR3 DNA sequence: TGTGCCAGCAGCGTGGCGGCTAGCGGGAGTAACGAGCAGTACTTC.

V is TRBV18 and J is TRBJ2-3; tentative D call: TRBD1 (7 bases). The CDR3 is 14 residues long. CDR1 is KGHSH, CDR2 LQKENI, per germline. The V and J ends lost 5 bases and 6 bases respectively, with 15 bases between them. The CDR3 bases are TGTGCCAGCTCAGCAGGGGGGTCACGGGATACGCAGTATTTT. It is translated as CASSAGGSRDTQYF. Supplemented by reference TRBV18 and TRBJ2-3, the full variable domain reads NAGVMQNPRHLVRRRGQEARLRCSPMKGHSHVYWYRQLPEEGLKFMVYLQKENIIDESGMPKERFSAEFPKEGPSILRIQQVVRGDSAAYFCASSAGGSRDTQYFGPGTRLTVL.

Only a few counts were recorded for this clone. V gene TRBV27 combines with J gene TRBJ1-1, with TRBD1 matching 8 bases. Germline V CDR1 and CDR2: MNHEY, SMNVEV (reference sequence). Trimming removed 6 bases from V and 6 bases from J; junction bases left unmatched: 12. The length of the CDR3 is 15 residues. The CDR3 nucleotides are TGTGCCAGCAGAACCGAGACTCAGGGGGCCCCTGAAGCTTTCTTT. It encodes CASRTETQGAPEAFF.

The chain has TRBV19 and TRBJ1-5; the match to TRBD1 covers 11 bases. The CDR3 runs 16 residues. Germline CDR1 LNHDA, CDR2 SQIVND (reference sequence). V lost 7 bases to trimming and J lost 2 bases; unmatched junction nucleotides: 7. The DNA for the CDR3 is TGTGCCAGTACCCGGACAGGGGGCGTTGGCAATCAGCCCCAGCATTTT. It specifies CASTRTGGVGNQPQHF.

V gene TRBV11-2 combines with J gene TRBJ2-3; tentatively, D is TRBD2 (6 bases). Trimming took 1 base from V and 2 from J, leaving 19 bases between them. Germline CDR1 is SGHAT and CDR2 is FQNNGV. This CDR3 contains 18 residues. The CDR3 DNA reads as TGTGCCAGCAGCTTAGGACAATCCCTGGGACTCTCCACAGATACGCAGTATTTT. Its translation is CASSLGQSLGLSTDTQYF.

J is TRBJ2-7 and V is TRBV2; 9 nucleotides line up with TRBD2. From germline, CDR1 is SNHLY and CDR2 FYNNEI. J gave up 2 bases and V 5 bases, and 4 bases lay outside the gene matches. This CDR3 comprises 14 residues. The CDR3: CASSPRLAAYEQYF. CDR3 nucleotide sequence: TGTGCCAGCAGTCCTAGACTAGCGGCCTACGAGCAGTACTTC. The entire variable domain, with the rest obtained from reference TRBV2 and TRBJ2-7, is as follows: EPEVTQTPSHQVTQMGQEVILRCVPISNHLYFYWYRQILGQKVEFLVSFYNNEISEKSEIFDDQFSVERPDGSNFTLKIRSTKLEDSAMYFCASSPRLAAYEQYFGPGTRLTVT.

This sequence joins TRBV9 and TRBJ2-1; 8 bases match TRBD2. Germline-derived CDR1 and CDR2 are SGDLS and YYNGEE. V dropped 0 bases and J dropped 7; count of bases not matched to a gene: 9. This CDR3 has 16 residues. CDR3 nucleotide sequence: TGTGCCAGCAGCGTAGCGGGGGGGAGGGCCAAGAATGAGCAGTTCTTC. Amino acids: CASSVAGGRAKNEQFF.

The V call is TRBV5-6, the J call TRBJ2-5, with D tentatively TRBD1 (6 bases). The CDR3 totals 12 residues. Germline CDR1 SGHDT, CDR2 YYEEEE. Trimming removed 4 bases at V and 9 bases at J, with 13 bases between. The CDR3 reads CASSATGRSQYF. The CDR3 DNA reads TGTGCCAGCAGCGCAACAGGGCGCTCCCAGTACTTC.

The chain uses TRBV14 and TRBJ2-7; tentative D call: TRBD2 (6 bases). The germline CDR1 and CDR2 sequences are SGHDN and FVKESK. V lost 1 base and J lost 3, with 13 bases in between. There are 15 residues in the CDR3. This CDR3 is CASSQGGLGYYEQYF. In DNA form, the CDR3 reads TGTGCCAGCAGCCAAGGGGGACTGGGGTACTACGAGCAGTACTTC. Drawing the rest from reference TRBV14 and TRBJ2-7, the complete variable domain is EAGVTQFPSHSVIEKGQTVTLRCDPISGHDNLYWYRRVMGKEIKFLLHFVKESKQDESGMPNNRFLAERTGGTYSTLKVQPAELEDSGVYFCASSQGGLGYYEQYFGPGTRLTVT.